This T cell receptor beta chain was retrieved from a study of blood T cell repertoires in COVID-19. On the study more broadly: Samples came from the United States, Italy and Spain, spanning acute and convalescent COVID-19. From T cells, B-cell-depleted T cells, or PBMCs came the material, which was cDNA or gDNA.

Original handling: Estimation of nucleated cell counts relied on the amplification of reference gene primers. Assay: immunoSEQ multiplex PCR; the TCRdb copy retains only in-frame clones and omits some. V and J calls and clone size are given by that table; D and trimming were obtained from the DNA. The sample comprises 50,000 to 60,000 clones, just under 90% of which are singletons, and roughly 10% rests with the top ten. Sequencing was done on a sample of peripheral blood. This TCR was recovered from an elderly man with active or convalescent COVID-19.

In DNA form, the CDR3 reads TGTGCCAGCAGTGAATATACAGGCAATTCACCCCTCCACTTT. Protein: CASSEYTGNSPLHF. The V gene is TRBV6-4, the J gene TRBJ1-6, with D perhaps matching TRBD1 (5 bases). Germline CDR1 is MRHNA and CDR2 is SNTAGT. V gave up 3 bases and J gave up 7 bases, with 10 bases separating them. The CDR3 sequence is 14 residues long.